The 30 T cell receptor beta chains listed next were all sequenced from one sample in a study of blood T cell repertoires in COVID-19. Sequenced by immunoSEQ multiplex PCR; TCRdb stores in-frame clones only, minus some. The sample includes 200,000 to 250,000 clones, 70% to 90% of them seen just once. Sequenced sample: peripheral blood. All receptors come from a woman aged 45 to 65 with COVID-19, enrolled during active disease.

The rearrangement uses TRBV2 and TRBJ2-1; D gene uncertain. This CDR3 is built from 12 residues. V was trimmed by 2 bases and J by 7 bases, leaving 6 bases between them. CDR1 is SNHLY and CDR2 is FYNNEI in the germline V gene. In nucleotides, the CDR3 is TGTGCCAGCAGTGAATTGAGTAATGAGCAGTTCTTC. Amino acid sequence: CASSELSNEQFF.

The chain couples TRBV19 to TRBJ1-1; tentative D call: TRBD1 (6 bases). Germline values: CDR1 LNHDA, CDR2 SQIVND (reference sequence). The CDR3 loop spans 15 amino acids. Trimming shortened V by 8 bases and J by 0 bases, and 16 bases separated the two germline ends. Here the CDR3 DNA reads TGTGCCAGTGCGATACAGGGTTCTTTGAACACTGAAGCTTTCTTT. It codes for CASAIQGSLNTEAFF.

This clone has more than one count but fewer than ten. The rearrangement joins TRBV7-9 to TRBJ2-7, with D unclear. The V end lost 4 bases, the J end lost 0 bases, and 4 bases lay between the germline ends. The CDR3 spans 12 residues. Per the germline V gene, CDR1 is SEHNR and CDR2 is FQNEAQ (reference sequence). The CDR3 here is CASSSVSYEQYF. The CDR3 DNA sequence: TGTGCCAGCAGCTCAGTCTCCTACGAGCAGTACTTC.

The rearrangement uses TRBV11-3 and TRBJ1-1; TRBD1 matches at 7 bases. V lost 3 bases to trimming and J lost 1 base; unmatched junction nucleotides: 5. The CDR3 extends over 15 amino acids. Germline assignment: CDR1 SGHNT and CDR2 YENEEA. The CDR3 loop is CASSFTGAGNTEAFF. CDR3 DNA: TGTGCCAGCAGCTTTACAGGGGCGGGGAACACTGAAGCTTTCTTT.

The genes are TRBV11-3 and TRBJ2-5, with D perhaps TRBD2 (5 bases). The CDR3 has 16 residues. The germline CDR1 and CDR2 sequences are SGHNT and YENEEA. V was clipped by 0 bases and J by 6 bases, with 17 bases between them. CDR3 DNA sequence: TGTGCCAGCAGCTTAGAGGCCCCCCGGGGTTTAAAGACCCAGTACTTC. Translation: CASSLEAPRGLKTQYF. Based on the CDR3 plus reference TRBV11-3 and TRBJ2-5, the full variable domain is EAGVVQSPRYKIIEKKQPVAFWCNPISGHNTLYWYLQNLGQGPELLIRYENEEAVDDSQLPKDRFSAERLKGVDSTLKIQPAELGDSAVYLCASSLEAPRGLKTQYFGPGTRLLVL.

This clone appeared a few times. The gene calls are TRBV19 and TRBJ1-1; D perhaps matches TRBD1 (6 bases). Between the trimmed V and J ends, which lost 5 bases and 5 bases, there was a span of 12 bases. The CDR3 has 13 amino acids. CDR1 LNHDA and CDR2 SQIVND come from the germline V gene (reference sequence). The chain's CDR3 is CASSPTGLTEAFF. In nucleotides, the CDR3 is TGTGCCAGTAGTCCAACAGGGCTGACTGAAGCTTTCTTT.

J is TRBJ1-1 and V is TRBV5-1; D might be TRBD1 (5 bases). There are 17 residues in the CDR3. Trimming took 3 bases from V and 0 from J, leaving 18 bases between them. Germline assignment: CDR1 SGHRS and CDR2 YFSETQ. Written as DNA, the CDR3 is TGCGCCAGCAGCTGGGAGGGGACCGCCATCATGAACACTGAAGCTTTCTTT. Translation: CASSWEGTAIMNTEAFF.

The rearrangement joins TRBV7-9 to TRBJ2-7; the D gene is possibly TRBD2 (6 bases). V lost 4 bases, J lost 2 bases, and 15 bases lay in between. The CDR3 contains 15 residues. CDR1 is SEHNR and CDR2 is FQNEAQ in the germline V gene (reference sequence). Here the CDR3 DNA reads TGTGCCAGCAGCTCTTGGAGGGACGGCGCCTACGAGCAGTACTTC. Translating gives CASSSWRDGAYEQYF.

This clone was counted only a few times. The rearrangement joins TRBV2 to TRBJ2-5, with D possibly TRBD1 on 6 matching bases. The V end lost 5 bases, the J end lost 6 bases, and 13 bases lay between the germline ends. This CDR3 spans 13 amino acids. Germline CDR1 SNHLY, CDR2 FYNNEI. The CDR3 DNA reads as TGTGCCAGCAGTAAGGGGGTAGGAAAGACCCAGTACTTC. Its protein product is CASSKGVGKTQYF.

As for this clone: This CDR3 is also generated by other DNA sequences in the sample. This rearrangement joins TRBV6-5 to TRBJ1-5; no definite D call. The CDR3 covers 14 residues. Trimming pared 6 bases from V and 0 bases from J, leaving 9 bases between. Looked up from germline, CDR1 is MNHEY and CDR2 is SVGAGI. CDR3 region: CASSLGHSNQPQHF. As DNA, the CDR3 is TGTGCCAGCAGCCTAGGCCATAGCAATCAGCCCCAGCATTTT.

The chain is built from TRBV21-1 and TRBJ1-5. TRBV21-1 is recorded as a pseudogene. This CDR3 is built from 14 residues. CDR3 bases: TGTGCCAGCAGCAAAGGGAGCGAGAATCAGCCCCAGCATTTT. This translates into CASSKGSENQPQHF.

CDR3 nucleotide sequence: TGTGCCAGCGCTAGGTTAGGCAATCAGCCCCAGCATTTT. This encodes CASARLGNQPQHF. The chain combines TRBV7-8 with TRBJ1-5; D is undetermined. Germline assignment: CDR1 SGHVS and CDR2 FQNEAQ. The CDR3 is 13 amino acids. Trimming removed 8 bases at V and 2 bases at J, with 10 bases between.

This clone was seen a handful of times. The genes are TRBV5-1 and TRBJ1-1; D might be TRBD1 (5 bases). Germline assignment: CDR1 SGHRS and CDR2 YFSETQ. V lost 0 bases and J lost 2, with 8 bases in between. CDR3 length: 14 amino acids. CDR3 DNA: TGCGCCAGCAGCTTGGAAGGGGCCAACACTGAAGCTTTCTTT. Translation gives CASSLEGANTEAFF.

The J gene is TRBJ1-2, the V gene TRBV5-1, with 9 bases aligning to TRBD1. The V segment lost 1 base and the J segment 6 bases; nucleotides outside the gene matches: 4. CDR3 length equals 14 residues. Germline CDR1 SGHRS, CDR2 YFSETQ. The CDR3 sequence: CASSLSGTGNGYTF. In DNA, the CDR3 is TGCGCCAGCAGCTTGTCGGGGACAGGGAATGGCTACACCTTC.

The chain combines TRBV5-6 with TRBJ1-1; 7 bases map to TRBD1. CDR3 length equals 14 residues. The V gene's germline CDR1 is SGHDT and CDR2 YYEEEE. V was clipped by 4 bases and J by 3 bases; unmatched bases: 6. The CDR3 here is CASSPQGFDTEAFF. The CDR3 DNA reads as TGTGCCAGCAGCCCACAGGGGTTCGACACTGAAGCTTTCTTT.

The rearrangement uses TRBV11-2 and TRBJ2-7; 8 bases agree with TRBD2. The length of the CDR3 is 16 residues. V lost 5 bases to trimming and J lost 2 bases; unmatched junction nucleotides: 11. In germline, CDR1 is SGHAT, CDR2 FQNNGV. The DNA of the CDR3 is TGTGCCAGCAGCCAATCCTCGGCGGGGGGCCCCTACGAGCAGTACTTC. Translated: CASSQSSAGGPYEQYF.

The chain recombines TRBV19 with TRBJ2-5, with D perhaps matching TRBD2 (6 bases). Germline loops: CDR1 LNHDA, CDR2 SQIVND (reference sequence). V lost 6 bases and J lost 4, with 9 bases in between. The CDR3 contains 12 residues. The DNA for the CDR3 is TGTGCCAGTAGCGGGGAGGTAGAGACCCAGTACTTC. This sequence encodes CASSGEVETQYF.

The J gene is TRBJ2-3, the V gene TRBV5-1; 8 bases map to TRBD2. The CDR3 totals 15 residues. After removal of 0 bases from V and 2 bases from J, the junction contained 2 bases not matched to a gene. From germline, CDR1 is SGHRS and CDR2 YFSETQ. This chain's CDR3 is CASSLVAGYTDTQYF. The CDR3 bases are TGCGCCAGCAGCTTGGTAGCGGGGTACACAGATACGCAGTATTTT.

The genes are TRBV28 and TRBJ1-1; D not resolved. The CDR3 has 12 amino acids. The germline V and J ends were trimmed by 5 bases and 3 bases, with 7 bases remaining between them. The germline V gene has CDR1 MDHEN and CDR2 SYDVKM. The DNA of the CDR3 is TGTGCCAGCAGTCCCATTGACACTGAAGCTTTCTTT. Its protein is CASSPIDTEAFF.

The rearrangement links TRBV4-3 to TRBJ1-5; TRBD1 is a possible D gene (5 bases). With 0 bases removed from V and 6 bases from J, the gap between germline ends came to 12 bases. The CDR3 is 15 amino acids. The germline CDR1 and CDR2 sequences are LGHNA and YSLEER. The CDR3 DNA reads TGCGCCAGCAGCCAAGATTGGGGGGATAGTCAGCCCCAGCATTTT. This translates into CASSQDWGDSQPQHF.

CDR3 region: CASSLGLASGTYEQYF. The CDR3 nucleotides are TGTGCCAGCAGCTTAGGATTGGCTAGCGGTACCTACGAGCAGTACTTC. The chain couples TRBV7-2 to TRBJ2-7; TRBD2 aligns across 7 bases. Germline CDR1 is SGHTA and CDR2 is FQGNSA. V shed 1 base, J shed 2 bases, and the junction held 8 bases outside the gene matches. The CDR3 contains 16 residues.

This clone was recorded a few times. The sample has other DNA sequences that encode this CDR3 too. CDR3 sequence reads: CASSQASYGYTF. DNA for the CDR3: TGTGCCAGCAGCCAAGCCAGTTATGGCTACACCTTC. The chain is built from TRBV14 and TRBJ1-2; D uncertain. The CDR3 consists of 12 residues. Germline CDR1 and CDR2: SGHDN and FVKESK. V was clipped by 1 base and J by 5 bases, with 5 bases between them.

V usage is TRBV5-4 and J usage is TRBJ2-7; 8 bases are a match to TRBD1. Germline CDR1 reads SGHNT; CDR2 reads YYREEE (reference sequence). After removal of 3 bases from V and 3 bases from J, the junction contained 14 bases not matched to a gene. This CDR3 is 17 amino acids long. The CDR3 nucleotides read TGTGCCAGCAGCTCTACACCCCAGGGGGCGATTCTCTACGAGCAGTACGTC. As protein: CASSSTPQGAILYEQYV.

This chain links TRBV5-1 with TRBJ2-2; TRBD2 is a possible D gene (5 bases). There are 12 residues in the CDR3. The germline CDR1 and CDR2 sequences are SGHRS and YFSETQ. V lost 4 bases to trimming and J lost 8 bases, with 9 bases between them. The CDR3 DNA is TGCGCCAGCAGCCCCGCGGGTGGGGAGCTGTTTTTT. This encodes CASSPAGGELFF.

This clone occurred once. The chain employs TRBV5-1 and TRBJ2-1; 9 nucleotides line up with TRBD1. Germline assignment: CDR1 SGHRS and CDR2 YFSETQ. CDR3 size: 15 residues. The J segment lost 4 bases and the V segment lost 7 bases, leaving 9 bases of the junction unmatched. The CDR3: CASGAGTGTYNEQFF. The CDR3 DNA is TGCGCCAGCGGGGCCGGGACAGGGACATACAATGAGCAGTTCTTC.

The genes are TRBV2 and TRBJ2-3; 11 nucleotides agree with TRBD2. Germline CDR1 reads SNHLY; CDR2 reads FYNNEI. This CDR3 contains 18 residues. Unmatched junction bases numbered 13, after V lost 3 bases and J lost 5 bases. The CDR3 DNA follows: TGTGCCAGCAGTGATGGTGGACCGACTAGCGGGGCAAAAGATACGCAGTATTTT. Translating it yields CASSDGGPTSGAKDTQYF.

V gene TRBV19 combines with J gene TRBJ1-1; D unclear. The CDR3 runs 14 residues. V lost 3 bases, J lost 2 bases, and 10 bases lay in between. CDR1 and CDR2 from the germline V gene are LNHDA and SQIVND (reference sequence). CDR3: CASSIGGSNTEAFF. DNA for the CDR3: TGTGCCAGTAGTATCGGCGGATCCAACACTGAAGCTTTCTTT.

The chain employs TRBV6-5 and TRBJ2-1; 7 nucleotides match TRBD2. The CDR3 totals 13 residues. V lost 7 bases to trimming and J lost 8 bases; unmatched junction nucleotides: 8. Germline assignment: CDR1 MNHEY and CDR2 SVGAGI. The CDR3 bases are TGTGCCAGCACCCCAAGCGGGGTAGATGAGCAGTTCTTC. Protein product: CASTPSGVDEQFF.

This clone occurred a few times. This chain uses TRBV11-2 with TRBJ2-5; D unclear. CDR1 and CDR2 (germline): SGHAT, FQNNGV. The CDR3 covers 11 residues. Trimming cost V 3 bases and J 5 bases, with 4 bases left between them. The CDR3 loop is CASSLGETQYF. The CDR3 nucleotides read TGTGCCAGCAGCTTGGGCGAGACCCAGTACTTC.

V gene TRBV6-5 combines with J gene TRBJ1-5; D possibly corresponds to TRBD1 (5 bases). V gave up 4 bases and J gave up 7 bases, with 14 bases separating them. Germline V gene lookup returns CDR1 MNHEY and CDR2 SVGAGI. CDR3 size: 14 residues. The DNA of the CDR3 is TGTGCCAGCAGTTCAATAGGGGATCGACAGCCCCAGCATTTT. This sequence encodes CASSSIGDRQPQHF.